Each of the 30 T cell receptor beta chains below was sequenced from the same sample in a study of blood T cell repertoires in COVID-19. TCRdb keeps only in-frame clones here, not all; method: immunoSEQ multiplex PCR. The sample has about 170,000 clones, around 89% seen once; the top ten hold roughly 2%. Sequenced input: peripheral blood. The receptors here all came from a man over 45 who had recovered from COVID-19.

The chain employs TRBV9 and TRBJ1-6; maybe TRBD1 (6 bases). This CDR3 spans 14 amino acids. Trimming took off 0 bases at V and 10 bases at J, with 11 bases between the two ends. Germline V gene sequence: CDR1 SGDLS, CDR2 YYNGEE. CDR3 in amino acids: CASSVGGGKSPLHF. The CDR3 coding sequence is TGTGCCAGCAGCGTAGGCGGGGGCAAATCACCCCTCCACTTT.

This sequence joins TRBV4-3 and TRBJ1-1; 8 bases are a match to TRBD1. The V segment lost 0 bases and the J segment 7 bases; nucleotides outside the gene matches: 10. Looked up from germline, CDR1 is LGHNA and CDR2 is YSLEER. CDR3 length equals 16 residues. CDR3 sequence reads: CASSQEGGDRTFEAFF. The CDR3 DNA follows: TGCGCCAGCAGCCAAGAGGGGGGGGACAGGACCTTTGAAGCTTTCTTT.

The rearrangement joins TRBV5-1 to TRBJ2-1; D not certain. Germline loops: CDR1 SGHRS, CDR2 YFSETQ. The CDR3 has 18 residues. The germline V and J ends were trimmed by 0 bases and 5 bases, with 21 bases remaining between them. Written as DNA, the CDR3 is TGCGCCAGCAGCTTGGACGACAACAGAAGGTTTCCCAACAATGAGCAGTTCTTC. This encodes CASSLDDNRRFPNNEQFF.

The chain joins TRBV28 to TRBJ1-1; D is uncertain. Trimming removed 3 bases from V and 0 bases from J, with 5 bases in between. Germline V gene sequence: CDR1 MDHEN, CDR2 SYDVKM. This CDR3 is built from 13 residues. As DNA, the CDR3 is TGTGCCAGCAGTTTGGCCGTGAACACTGAAGCTTTCTTT. This codes for CASSLAVNTEAFF.

The rearrangement links TRBV6-6 to TRBJ2-3, with 7 bases that match TRBD1. Germline V lookup: CDR1 MNHNY, CDR2 SVGAGI (reference sequence). V lost 5 bases and J lost 7; bases outside the gene matches: 9. This CDR3 comprises 14 residues. The chain's CDR3 is CASSPDREGHTQYF. CDR3 coding DNA: TGTGCCAGCAGTCCAGACAGGGAAGGACATACGCAGTATTTT.

Remarks on this clone: The junction does not match germline at one end; this may be a read error. The rearrangement links TRBV5-1 to TRBJ2-3; 8 bases agree with TRBD1. There are 12 residues in the CDR3. Germline V gives CDR1 SGHRS, CDR2 YFSETQ. The chain's CDR3 is CASSYGQGGPDF. CDR3 DNA sequence: TGCGCCAGCAGCTACGGACAGGGCGGTCCGGATTTT.

This clone was observed a single time. The rearrangement links TRBV11-2 to TRBJ1-2; D is uncertain. This CDR3 has 14 residues. Trimming shortened V by 5 bases and J by 4 bases, and 14 bases separated the two germline ends. Per germline, CDR1 SGHAT and CDR2 FQNNGV. The CDR3 loop reads CASSPGPSGYGYTF. The DNA of the CDR3 is TGTGCCAGCAGCCCCGGCCCCTCGGGCTATGGCTACACCTTC.

This rearrangement joins TRBV6-2 or TRBV6-3 to TRBJ2-2; 8 bases map to TRBD1. The CDR3 contains 14 residues. The trim removed 5 bases at V and 4 bases at J, leaving 3 bases unmatched. Germline V gene sequence: CDR1 MNHEY, CDR2 SVGEGT. The CDR3 coding sequence is TGTGCCAGCAGTAGACAGGGGCCCACCGGGGAGCTGTTTTTT. Translated: CASSRQGPTGELFF.

This chain links TRBV6-4 with TRBJ2-1, with D unclear. The V end lost 2 bases, the J end lost 4 bases, and 3 bases lay between the germline ends. The CDR3 length is 12 residues. Germline CDR1 is MRHNA and CDR2 is SNTAGT. The CDR3 DNA reads as TGTGCCAGCAGTGACCAGTACAATGAGCAGTTCTTC. Translation: CASSDQYNEQFF.

J is TRBJ2-3 and V is TRBV6-4; TRBD2 matches 8 bases. The junction had 4 bases not matched to a gene; V was cut back by 5 bases and J by 0 bases. Germline CDR1 and CDR2: MRHNA and SNTAGT. The CDR3 totals 15 residues. CDR3: CASSSLAGSTDTQYF. The CDR3 nucleotides read TGTGCCAGCAGTTCCCTAGCGGGTAGCACAGATACGCAGTATTTT.

V gene TRBV6-5 combines with J gene TRBJ2-7, with D perhaps TRBD1 (6 bases). Germline V gives CDR1 MNHEY, CDR2 SVGAGI. V lost 8 bases, J lost 0 bases, and 14 bases lay in between. There are 14 residues in the CDR3. CDR3 amino acids: CASLRDTLSYEQYF. The CDR3 DNA reads as TGTGCCAGCCTCCGGGACACCCTCTCCTACGAGCAGTACTTC.

V gene TRBV19 combines with J gene TRBJ1-1; 7 nucleotides line up with TRBD1. Unmatched junction bases numbered 2, after V lost 5 bases and J lost 2 bases. Per the germline V gene, CDR1 is LNHDA and CDR2 is SQIVND (reference sequence). The CDR3 consists of 13 residues. CDR3 in amino acids: CASSRDSNTEAFF. The CDR3, as DNA: TGTGCCAGTAGTCGGGACAGTAACACTGAAGCTTTCTTT.

The chain joins TRBV7-2 to TRBJ1-6; D is possibly TRBD1 (6 bases). The V and J ends lost 5 bases and 8 bases respectively, with 13 bases between them. This CDR3 spans 14 amino acids. In germline, CDR1 is SGHTA, CDR2 FQGNSA. CDR3 DNA sequence: TGTGCCAGCAGCGCACAGGGTGGTGATTCACCCCTCCACTTT. Encoded protein: CASSAQGGDSPLHF.

The chain employs TRBV11-2 and TRBJ2-1; 10 positions agree with TRBD2. Trimming took 3 bases from V and 0 from J; bases not matched to a gene: 8. This CDR3 has 18 residues. CDR1 and CDR2 from the germline V gene are SGHAT and FQNNGV. CDR3 nucleotides: TGTGCCAGCAGCTTCCTAGCGGGAGTTCTCAGCTCCTACAATGAGCAGTTCTTC. It specifies CASSFLAGVLSSYNEQFF.

V gene TRBV7-2 combines with J gene TRBJ2-1; TRBD2 matches 7 bases. The CDR3 sequence is 13 residues long. Trimming removed 5 bases from V and 10 bases from J; junction bases left unmatched: 8. Germline CDR1 and CDR2: SGHTA and FQGNSA. This CDR3 reads CASSTRDYSEQFF. The CDR3, as DNA: TGTGCCAGCAGCACTCGGGACTACTCCGAGCAGTTCTTC.

The CDR3 is CASLPGTRGQETQYF. The CDR3, as DNA: TGTGCCTCGCTCCCCGGGACTAGAGGCCAAGAGACCCAGTACTTC. The rearrangement joins TRBV11-1 to TRBJ2-5; 8 nucleotides line up with TRBD2. The germline CDR1 and CDR2 sequences are SGHAT and FQDESV (reference sequence). Trimming cost V 11 bases and J 1 base; bases outside gene matches: 12. The CDR3 loop spans 15 amino acids.

The chain has TRBV30 and TRBJ1-3; TRBD1 aligns across 7 bases. Germline trimming cut 4 bases from V and 4 bases from J; bases unmatched to any gene: 7. The CDR3 extends over 14 amino acids. Germline V gene data show CDR1 as GTSNPN and CDR2 as SVGIG (reference sequence). DNA of the CDR3: TGTGCCTGGACCCCCGGGACAGCGGGAAACACCATATATTTT. This translates into CAWTPGTAGNTIYF.

Only one count was recorded for this clone. The J gene is TRBJ1-5, the V gene TRBV6-2 or TRBV6-3; D is undetermined. The CDR3 is 14 residues long. The V end was cut by 0 bases, the J end by 4 bases, with 7 bases between. Germline lookup yields CDR1 MNHEY and CDR2 SVGEGT. CDR3 bases: TGTGCCAGCAGTTACTCTGGGGAGAATCAGCCCCAGCATTTT. Its translation is CASSYSGENQPQHF.

The genes are TRBV11-1 and TRBJ2-3, with 11 bases aligning to TRBD2. V lost 3 bases to trimming and J lost 4 bases; unmatched junction nucleotides: 3. The CDR3 contains 15 residues. Germline-derived CDR1 and CDR2 are SGHAT and FQDESV (reference sequence). CDR3 DNA: TGTGCCAGCAGCTTGGGGACTAGCGGATCAGATACGCAGTATTTT. It codes for CASSLGTSGSDTQYF.

The chain recombines TRBV28 with TRBJ1-6, with TRBD1 as a possible D gene (6 bases). V dropped 10 bases and J dropped 7 bases, with 11 bases sitting between them. This CDR3 spans 12 amino acids. Germline lookup yields CDR1 MDHEN and CDR2 SYDVKM. CDR3 protein: CATTGLNSPLHF. The CDR3 nucleotides are TGTGCCACCACAGGGTTGAATTCACCCCTCCACTTT.

This clone is a singleton in its sample. J is TRBJ2-2 and V is TRBV7-8; D perhaps matches TRBD1 (6 bases). The CDR3 has 15 residues. CDR1 is SGHVS and CDR2 is FQNEAQ in the germline V gene. The V end lost 4 bases, the J end lost 1 base, and 10 bases lay between the germline ends. The CDR3 nucleotides read TGTGCCAGCAGCTCAACGACAGGGAACACCGGGGAGCTGTTTTTT. Translated, it gives CASSSTTGNTGELFF.

The chain has TRBV7-2 and TRBJ1-2, with 11 bases that match TRBD1. V lost 2 bases and J lost 10; bases outside the gene matches: 6. There are 14 residues in the CDR3. CDR1 is SGHTA, CDR2 FQGNSA, per germline. The CDR3 reads CASSLNRDRGAYTF. CDR3 in DNA: TGTGCCAGCAGCTTAAACCGGGACAGGGGGGCCTACACCTTC.

The CDR3 reads CASSVDLDSYNEQFF. CDR3 in DNA: TGTGCCAGCAGCGTAGATCTAGACAGCTACAATGAGCAGTTCTTC. V and J are TRBV9 and TRBJ2-1; tentative D call: TRBD1 (5 bases). Germline CDR1 is SGDLS and CDR2 is YYNGEE. This CDR3 region has 15 residues. The V and J ends lost 0 bases and 3 bases respectively, with 10 bases between them.

This rearrangement joins TRBV6-2 or TRBV6-3 to TRBJ2-7, with TRBD1 identical over 12 bases. CDR3 length: 15 amino acids. With 7 bases clipped from V and 5 bases from J, the junction kept 9 bases outside the gene matches. Germline V gives CDR1 MNHEY, CDR2 SVGEGT. CDR3 in DNA: TGTGCCAGCAACCCCAAGGGACAGGGGGCCCACGAGCAGTACTTC. This codes for CASNPKGQGAHEQYF.

The chain uses TRBV18 and TRBJ1-1; 7 nucleotides agree with TRBD1. Germline-derived CDR1 and CDR2 are KGHSH and LQKENI. Trimming removed 3 bases from V and 2 bases from J; junction bases left unmatched: 9. This CDR3 has 16 amino acids. Here the CDR3 DNA reads TGTGCCAGCTCACCGCTCCCGGGACAGAGTAACACTGAAGCTTTCTTT. It is translated as CASSPLPGQSNTEAFF.

The CDR3 region is CASSHTGTGVYEQYF. The CDR3 DNA sequence: TGTGCCAGCAGCCACACCGGGACAGGGGTATACGAGCAGTACTTC. The V and J genes are TRBV3-1 (or the pseudogene TRBV3-2) and TRBJ2-7; 10 bases agree with TRBD1. CDR1 is LGHDT, CDR2 YNNKEL, per germline (reference sequence). This CDR3 is 15 amino acids long. V was clipped by 3 bases and J by 4 bases; unmatched bases: 6.

This clone was counted only a few times. In nucleotides, the CDR3 is TGTGCCAGCAAGCCCCCTGGAGGAGAGACCCAGTACTTC. Protein product: CASKPPGGETQYF. The chain links TRBV2 to TRBJ2-5; TRBD2 might be the D (5 bases). The CDR3 totals 13 residues. Looked up from germline, CDR1 is SNHLY and CDR2 is FYNNEI. V lost 7 bases to trimming and J lost 4 bases, with 13 bases between them.

The rearrangement joins TRBV18 to TRBJ1-1; 9 positions agree with TRBD1. Trimming removed 3 bases from V and 3 bases from J; junction bases left unmatched: 2. Germline V CDR1 and CDR2: KGHSH, LQKENI. The CDR3 has 14 amino acids. CDR3 bases: TGTGCCAGCTCACCGCGGACAGGGGACACTGAAGCTTTCTTT. Residues: CASSPRTGDTEAFF.

The chain's CDR3 is CASNGQGVAYNEQFF. The CDR3 region has the DNA TGTGCCAGCAACGGACAGGGGGTTGCCTACAATGAGCAGTTCTTC. This sequence joins TRBV28 and TRBJ2-1; 10 nucleotides line up with TRBD1. The CDR3 is 15 residues long. V was clipped by 7 bases and J by 2 bases; unmatched bases: 5. Germline V gives CDR1 MDHEN, CDR2 SYDVKM.

The chain is built from TRBV19 and TRBJ2-1, with 13 bases lining up with TRBD2. The CDR3 consists of 16 residues. Germline CDR1 LNHDA, CDR2 SQIVND (reference sequence). The junction had 7 bases not matched to a gene; V was cut back by 6 bases and J by 5 bases. DNA of the CDR3: TGTGCCAGTAGACGGACTAGCGGGGGACTAAACAATGAGCAGTTCTTC. Protein product: CASRRTSGGLNNEQFF.